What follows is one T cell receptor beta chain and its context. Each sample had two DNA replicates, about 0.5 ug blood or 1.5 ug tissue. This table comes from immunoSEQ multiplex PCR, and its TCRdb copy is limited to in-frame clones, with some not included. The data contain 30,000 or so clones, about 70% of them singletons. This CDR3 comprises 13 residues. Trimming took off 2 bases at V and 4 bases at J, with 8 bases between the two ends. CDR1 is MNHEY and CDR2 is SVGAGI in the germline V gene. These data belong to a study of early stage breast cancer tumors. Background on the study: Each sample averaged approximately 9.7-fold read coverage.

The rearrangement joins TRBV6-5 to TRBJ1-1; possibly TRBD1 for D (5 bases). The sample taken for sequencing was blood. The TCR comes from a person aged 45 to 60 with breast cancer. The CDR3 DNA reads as TGTGCCAGCAGTTACCGGGACCCCACTGAAGCTTTCTTT. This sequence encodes CASSYRDPTEAFF.